One and the same sample provided the 22 T cell receptor beta chains below, sequenced in a study of control samples from healthy donors and cancer patients (dated by TCRdb to the early 2020s). The library was produced with the immunoSEQ multiplex PCR assay. This is the immuneACCESS table as TCRdb keeps it, with only in-frame sequences that have V and J called. A part of the clones is gone; compared with another copy, unresolved V genes explain less than half, and the rest is unexplained. The sample records about 160,000 clones, roughly 90% of which are singletons. The ten largest make up 0.65% to 0.85% of the sample. The sequenced sample consisted of blood. All receptors derive from a woman in her 30s in good health.

The chain has TRBV18 and TRBJ2-3; unclear D gene. The germline V and J ends were trimmed by 3 bases and 1 base, with 5 bases remaining between them. CDR3 length equals 13 residues. Looked up from germline, CDR1 is KGHSH and CDR2 is LQKENI. CDR3 sequence (DNA): TGTGCCAGCTCACCGGCACGCACAGATACGCAGTATTTT. It encodes CASSPARTDTQYF.

In its sample, this clone was seen once. V usage is TRBV29-1 and J usage is TRBJ1-4; 10 nucleotides match TRBD1. With 5 bases clipped from V and 7 bases from J, the junction kept 4 bases outside the gene matches. Germline-derived CDR1 and CDR2 are SQVTM and ANQGSEA. The CDR3 totals 13 residues. The CDR3 region has the DNA TGCAGCGTTACGACAGGGGGCGGTGAAAAACTGTTTTTT. Protein: CSVTTGGGEKLFF. Together with reference TRBV29-1 and TRBJ1-4, the CDR3 gives the full variable domain: SAVISQKPSRDICQRGTSLTIQCQVDSQVTMMFWYRQQPGQSLTLIATANQGSEATYESGFVIDKFPISRPNLTFSTLTVSNMSPEDSSIYLCSVTTGGGEKLFFGSGTQLSVL.

The rearrangement links TRBV9 to TRBJ1-1, with no clear D. With 2 bases removed from V and 1 base from J, the gap between germline ends came to 9 bases. The CDR3 is 14 amino acids. CDR1 is SGDLS, CDR2 YYNGEE, per germline. The CDR3 bases are TGTGCCAGCAGCGTCACCGGGAAGAACACTGAAGCTTTCTTT. It translates to CASSVTGKNTEAFF.

This chain joins TRBV28 and TRBJ2-1; 7 nucleotides match TRBD2. The J segment lost 5 bases and the V segment lost 5 bases, leaving 18 bases of the junction unmatched. CDR3 length: 18 residues. Germline V gene lookup returns CDR1 MDHEN and CDR2 SYDVKM. The CDR3 DNA reads as TGTGCCAGCAGTATTAGCCGAGGCAAGGGACTAAAAAACAATGAGCAGTTCTTC. Translation: CASSISRGKGLKNNEQFF. Full variable domain (remainder filled in from reference TRBV28 and TRBJ2-1): DVKVTQSSRYLVKRTGEKVFLECVQDMDHENMFWYRQDPGLGLRLIYFSYDVKMKEKGDIPEGYSVSREKKERFSLILESASTNQTSMYLCASSISRGKGLKNNEQFFGPGTRLTVL.

The V gene is TRBV2, the J gene TRBJ2-1; D unresolved. The CDR3 extends over 13 amino acids. CDR1 and CDR2 (germline): SNHLY, FYNNEI. V was clipped by 7 bases and J by 8 bases, with 15 bases between them. The CDR3 spells CASTGSPEDEQFF. The CDR3 DNA reads TGTGCCAGCACCGGTTCTCCAGAGGATGAGCAGTTCTTC.

The chain has TRBV9 and TRBJ2-1; D might be TRBD2 (6 bases). The CDR3 totals 15 residues. CDR1 and CDR2 (germline): SGDLS, YYNGEE. Trimming took 7 bases from V and 1 from J, leaving 15 bases between them. The CDR3 DNA follows: TGTGCCAGCGGTCTCGACGGGAGTTCCTACAATGAGCAGTTCTTC. Protein sequence: CASGLDGSSYNEQFF.

The gene calls are TRBV10-3 and TRBJ2-7, with 7 bases that match TRBD1. Germline V gene lookup returns CDR1 ENHRY and CDR2 SYGVKD. J lost 0 bases, V lost 0 bases, and 5 bases had no gene match. This CDR3 is built from 16 residues. This CDR3 reads CAISESRGTVSYEQYF. The DNA for the CDR3 is TGTGCCATCAGTGAGTCTAGGGGGACAGTCTCCTACGAGCAGTACTTC.

The rearrangement uses TRBV28 and TRBJ2-5, with a possible D match to TRBD1 (6 bases). The CDR3 length is 14 residues. The V gene's germline CDR1 is MDHEN and CDR2 SYDVKM. Trimming removed 3 bases at V and 1 base at J, with 9 bases between. The CDR3 DNA is TGTGCCAGCAGTTTGGCAGGGGTCCAAGAGACCCAGTACTTC. It is translated as CASSLAGVQETQYF. Drawing the rest from reference TRBV28 and TRBJ2-5, the complete variable domain is DVKVTQSSRYLVKRTGEKVFLECVQDMDHENMFWYRQDPGLGLRLIYFSYDVKMKEKGDIPEGYSVSREKKERFSLILESASTNQTSMYLCASSLAGVQETQYFGPGTRLLVL.

The chain joins TRBV30 to TRBJ1-1, with 10 nucleotides matching TRBD1. Germline V gene lookup returns CDR1 GTSNPN and CDR2 SVGIG (reference sequence). J lost 6 bases, V lost 8 bases, and 15 bases had no gene match. This CDR3 has 15 amino acids. CDR3 loop: CAGAVPGQGIAEAFF. As DNA, the CDR3 is TGTGCCGGAGCTGTCCCGGGACAGGGGATAGCTGAAGCTTTCTTT.

This clone appeared a single time. The chain links TRBV18 to TRBJ2-7; D could derive from TRBD1 or TRBD2 (5 bases each). Per the germline V gene, CDR1 is KGHSH and CDR2 is LQKENI. V was cut by 3 bases and J by 4 bases, with 16 bases left in between. This CDR3 is built from 15 residues. In nucleotides, the CDR3 is TGTGCCAGCTCACCGACGAGGGGACGAGGGTACGAGCAGTACTTC. This translates into CASSPTRGRGYEQYF.

As DNA, the CDR3 is TGTGCCAGCAGCTTAGTTAGGACAGCCTACAATGAGCAGTTCTTC. It yields the protein CASSLVRTAYNEQFF. J is TRBJ2-1 and V is TRBV11-1, with D maybe TRBD1 (6 bases). V lost 1 base to trimming and J lost 2 bases, with 9 bases between them. Germline V gives CDR1 SGHAT, CDR2 FQDESV (reference sequence). The CDR3 is 15 amino acids.

V gene TRBV24-1 combines with J gene TRBJ1-2, with D possibly matching TRBD1 (5 bases). The germline V gene encodes CDR1 KGHDR and CDR2 SFDVKD. Trimming took 4 bases from V and 2 from J, leaving 13 bases between them. This CDR3 is 15 amino acids long. CDR3 sequence: CATSDTGTGNYGYTF. CDR3 DNA: TGTGCCACCAGTGACACCGGGACGGGGAACTATGGCTACACCTTC.

The rearrangement links TRBV6-6 to TRBJ2-1; TRBD2 agrees at 7 bases. The V segment lost 5 bases and the J segment 8 bases; nucleotides outside the gene matches: 12. CDR3 length equals 15 residues. Germline lookup yields CDR1 MNHNY and CDR2 SVGAGI (reference sequence). CDR3 amino acids: CASSTSGTHGDEQFF. CDR3 nucleotides: TGTGCCAGCAGTACGAGCGGGACCCACGGCGATGAGCAGTTCTTC.

CDR3 protein: CASSFWGGETQYF. CDR3 DNA: TGTGCCAGCAGTTTCTGGGGGGGGGAGACCCAGTACTTC. The chain is built from TRBV27 and TRBJ2-5; 7 nucleotides agree with TRBD2. This CDR3 comprises 13 residues. From germline, CDR1 is MNHEY and CDR2 SMNVEV (reference sequence). V shed 3 bases, J shed 5 bases, and the junction held 3 bases outside the gene matches.

This sequence joins TRBV18 and TRBJ1-5, with 8 bases identical to TRBD1. CDR1 KGHSH and CDR2 LQKENI come from the germline V gene. The V and J ends lost 5 bases and 6 bases, in that order; junction bases with no gene match: 6. The CDR3 contains 14 residues. CDR3 sequence reads: CASSGQGATQPQHF. The CDR3 region has the DNA TGTGCCAGCTCAGGTCAGGGGGCCACTCAGCCCCAGCATTTT.

This rearrangement joins TRBV5-1 to TRBJ2-5; TRBD2 aligns across 12 bases. V lost 3 bases to trimming and J lost 5 bases; unmatched junction nucleotides: 8. The germline V gene encodes CDR1 SGHRS and CDR2 YFSETQ. The CDR3 has 16 residues. The CDR3 spells CASSSEPSGRGETQYF. The CDR3 coding sequence is TGCGCCAGCAGCTCGGAACCTAGCGGGAGGGGGGAGACCCAGTACTTC. The entire variable domain, with the rest obtained from reference TRBV5-1 and TRBJ2-5, is as follows: KAGVTQTPRYLIKTRGQQVTLSCSPISGHRSVSWYQQTPGQGLQFLFEYFSETQRNKGNFPGRFSGRQFSNSRSEMNVSTLELGDSALYLCASSSEPSGRGETQYFGPGTRLLVL.

The chain employs TRBV7-9 and TRBJ1-2; TRBD1 is a possible D gene (6 bases). V was cut by 6 bases and J by 1 base, with 9 bases left in between. Germline-derived CDR1 and CDR2 are SEHNR and FQNEAQ (reference sequence). This CDR3 has 13 amino acids. CDR3 sequence: CASSTGNNYGYTF. In DNA form, the CDR3 reads TGTGCCAGCAGTACAGGGAATAACTATGGCTACACCTTC.

This clone is a singleton in its sample. V is TRBV9 and J is TRBJ2-2; D not certain. This CDR3 contains 16 residues. Germline V gene sequence: CDR1 SGDLS, CDR2 YYNGEE. Trimming stripped 4 bases from V and 0 bases from J, with 13 bases between. CDR3 in DNA: TGTGCCAGCAGCTCCCCCTTGGAATCGAACACCGGGGAGCTGTTTTTT. Its protein is CASSSPLESNTGELFF.

This chain uses TRBV6-2 or TRBV6-3 with TRBJ1-2; TRBD1 is a possible D gene (5 bases). Germline-derived CDR1 and CDR2 are MNHEY and SVGEGT. The CDR3 loop spans 13 amino acids. The V end lost 2 bases, the J end lost 4 bases, and 8 bases lay between the germline ends. The CDR3 reads CASSYRGTYGYTF. The CDR3 bases are TGTGCCAGCAGTTACCGGGGGACCTATGGCTACACCTTC.

This clone has only one observation. The V and J genes are TRBV6-2 or TRBV6-3 and TRBJ2-4, with 7 nucleotides matching TRBD1. Trimming removed 4 bases from V and 1 base from J; junction bases left unmatched: 19. The length of the CDR3 is 20 residues. Germline-derived CDR1 and CDR2 are MNHEY and SVGEGT. The CDR3 nucleotides are TGTGCCAGCAGTTGGGGTACTTTAAGAACAGGGGATCGGGCCAAAAACATTCAGTACTTC. This sequence encodes CASSWGTLRTGDRAKNIQYF.

The V and J genes are TRBV7-2 and TRBJ2-3, with D unresolved. V gave up 5 bases and J gave up 0 bases, with 9 bases separating them. The length of the CDR3 is 14 residues. CDR1 is SGHTA and CDR2 is FQGNSA in the germline V gene. For the CDR3, the DNA is TGTGCCAGCAGCGGAACCATTAGCACAGATACGCAGTATTTT. Encoded protein: CASSGTISTDTQYF.

The chain employs TRBV7-3 and TRBJ1-1; D is unresolved. This CDR3 is built from 13 residues. Germline assignment: CDR1 SGHTA and CDR2 FQGTGA. The V and J ends lost 1 base and 5 bases respectively, with 8 bases between them. As DNA, the CDR3 is TGTGCCAGCAGCTTAAACTCGGGGACTGAAGCTTTCTTT. Translation: CASSLNSGTEAFF.